This T cell receptor (beta chain) was identified during a study of cytomegalovirus exposure and HLA in healthy donors. Study details: Earlier results showed roughly 110 million unique TCR beta sequences derived from about 179 million T cells.

The study ran its PCR with 60 Vbeta and 13 Jbeta primers. Generated by immunoSEQ multiplex PCR, the TCRdb table keeps only in-frame clones and is missing some. The repertoire holds around 130,000 clones, with about 82% as singletons. The sequence derives from a boy younger than 18 in good health and CMV-seronegative. The sequenced sample was PBMCs.

The CDR3 sequence: CASSQVTGAGAQYF. In DNA form, the CDR3 reads TGTGCCAGCAGCCAGGTGACAGGGGCAGGGGCCCAGTACTTC. V usage is TRBV14 and J usage is TRBJ2-5, with 8 bases matching TRBD1. After removal of 3 bases from V and 9 bases from J, the junction contained 9 bases not matched to a gene. This CDR3 region has 14 residues. Germline lookup yields CDR1 SGHDN and CDR2 FVKESK. Complete variable domain (other parts from reference TRBV14 and TRBJ2-5): EAGVTQFPSHSVIEKGQTVTLRCDPISGHDNLYWYRRVMGKEIKFLLHFVKESKQDESGMPNNRFLAERTGGTYSTLKVQPAELEDSGVYFCASSQVTGAGAQYFGPGTRLLVL.